This T cell receptor beta chain was found in a study of blood T cell repertoires in COVID-19. Across the study: Sample material is recorded as cDNA or gDNA derived from T cells, B-cell-depleted T cells, or PBMCs.

CDR1 KGHSH and CDR2 LQKENI come from the germline V gene. This CDR3 comprises 15 residues. The V gene end was trimmed by 4 bases and the J gene end by 7 bases; junction bases not matched to a gene: 7. Produced via immunoSEQ multiplex PCR; TCRdb's table is partial and in-frame only. The sample consists of 150,000 to 250,000 clones, roughly 94% of them appearing once. This clonotype was obtained from a young man with COVID-19, enrolled during active disease. Material: peripheral blood. The chain links TRBV18 to TRBJ1-5; 10 bases match TRBD1. The CDR3 DNA is TGTGCCAGCTCACTCGGGACAGGGGCCGGACAGCCCCAGCATTTT. Amino acid sequence: CASSLGTGAGQPQHF.